What follows are 27 T cell receptor beta chains derived from one specimen sequenced in a study of cytomegalovirus exposure and HLA in healthy donors. Primers: 60 Vbeta forward and 13 Jbeta reverse. Profiled with immunoSEQ multiplex PCR; TCRdb holds only in-frame clones, not every one. This sample has 150,000 or so clones; roughly 80% occur once, and the top ten carry roughly 8.2%. Sequences were obtained from PBMCs. The receptors were gathered from a woman aged 40 to 49 in good health and CMV-seropositive.

This rearrangement joins TRBV5-1 to TRBJ2-5, with 8 nucleotides matching TRBD1. Trimming removed 4 bases from V and 5 bases from J; junction bases left unmatched: 13. The CDR3 has 16 residues. The germline V gene encodes CDR1 SGHRS and CDR2 YFSETQ. CDR3 in DNA: TGCGCCAGCAGCATCCAGGGGGCGGGAACGGGGGAGACCCAGTACTTC. Translation gives CASSIQGAGTGETQYF.

The V and J genes are TRBV7-2 and TRBJ1-2, with D maybe TRBD1 (6 bases). V was pared by 5 bases and J by 4 bases, with 17 bases between. The CDR3 totals 15 residues. CDR1 is SGHTA and CDR2 is FQGNSA in the germline V gene. CDR3 in amino acids: CASSLGTTRGYGYTF. The CDR3 bases are TGTGCCAGCAGCCTCGGGACAACCAGGGGCTATGGCTACACCTTC.

The chain couples TRBV9 to TRBJ1-3; D is unclear. This CDR3 comprises 14 residues. The V end lost 3 bases, the J end lost 0 bases, and 7 bases lay between the germline ends. The germline V gene encodes CDR1 SGDLS and CDR2 YYNGEE. The CDR3: CASSALLSGNTIYF. CDR3 nucleotides: TGTGCCAGCAGCGCACTGCTCTCTGGAAACACCATATATTTT.

This clone was detected a few times. The CDR3 reads CASSPNAPRTGGLQPQHF. The CDR3 DNA reads TGTGCCAGCTCACCGAACGCCCCCCGGACAGGGGGCTTGCAGCCCCAGCATTTT. The chain is built from TRBV18 and TRBJ1-5, with 11 bases matching TRBD1. Germline CDR1 reads KGHSH; CDR2 reads LQKENI. J gave up 7 bases and V 3 bases, and 14 bases lay outside the gene matches. This CDR3 has 18 residues. The full variable domain, its missing parts supplied by reference TRBV18 and TRBJ1-5, is NAGVMQNPRHLVRRRGQEARLRCSPMKGHSHVYWYRQLPEEGLKFMVYLQKENIIDESGMPKERFSAEFPKEGPSILRIQQVVRGDSAAYFCASSPNAPRTGGLQPQHFGDGTRLSIL.

This chain connects TRBV5-4 to TRBJ2-3; TRBD2 matches 8 bases. Germline loops: CDR1 SGHNT, CDR2 YYREEE (reference sequence). J was trimmed by 6 bases and V by 6 bases; bases with no gene match: 12. The CDR3 consists of 15 residues. The CDR3 sequence is CASTDRREGGDTQYF. Here the CDR3 DNA reads TGTGCCAGCACCGATAGACGGGAGGGAGGGGATACGCAGTATTTT.

This clone occurred a few times. The V gene is TRBV5-1, the J gene TRBJ2-7; 9 nucleotides line up with TRBD2. The CDR3 loop spans 15 amino acids. The junction had 8 bases not matched to a gene; V was cut back by 4 bases and J by 3 bases. Germline V gives CDR1 SGHRS, CDR2 YFSETQ. CDR3 in DNA: TGCGCCAGCAGCATCACCGGGACTAGCTACTACGAGCAGTACTTC. Its protein is CASSITGTSYYEQYF.

The chain recombines TRBV14 with TRBJ2-5; 8 bases are shared with TRBD2. Trimming removed 0 bases from V and 0 bases from J; junction bases left unmatched: 12. The germline V gene encodes CDR1 SGHDN and CDR2 FVKESK. The CDR3 length is 19 residues. The CDR3 DNA follows: TGTGCCAGCAGCCAAGATATACGTCGGCGAGCGGGAGACCAAGAGACCCAGTACTTC. Its translation is CASSQDIRRRAGDQETQYF.

This clone turned up a few times. This sequence joins TRBV30 and TRBJ1-4; D call uncertain. This CDR3 is 14 amino acids long. Per germline, CDR1 GTSNPN and CDR2 SVGIG (reference sequence). V lost 2 bases and J lost 0, with 7 bases in between. The CDR3: CAWSWAATNEKLFF. In DNA form, the CDR3 reads TGTGCCTGGAGTTGGGCTGCAACTAATGAAAAACTGTTTTTT.

There are a few counts of this clone. The V call is TRBV29-1, the J call TRBJ2-3; TRBD2 matches 7 bases. With 3 bases clipped from V and 2 bases from J, the junction kept 5 bases outside the gene matches. This CDR3 is 14 amino acids long. Looked up from germline, CDR1 is SQVTM and CDR2 is ANQGSEA. CDR3 loop: CSVEPSGTTDTQYF. For the CDR3, the DNA is TGCAGCGTTGAGCCTAGCGGAACCACAGATACGCAGTATTTT.

This chain links TRBV7-6 with TRBJ2-1, with 10 bases aligning to TRBD2. The ends lost 4 bases at V and 6 bases at J; junction bases unmatched: 6. The CDR3 is 15 residues long. CDR1 SGHVS and CDR2 FNYEAQ come from the germline V gene. The CDR3 DNA sequence: TGTGCCAGCAGCTCCCAGCGGGAGGGCAGCAATGAGCAGTTCTTC. It yields the protein CASSSQREGSNEQFF.

The rearrangement joins TRBV7-2 to TRBJ2-6, with a tentative D call TRBD1 (6 bases). Trimming cost V 0 bases and J 1 base, with 10 bases left between them. The CDR3 loop spans 17 amino acids. Germline-derived CDR1 and CDR2 are SGHTA and FQGNSA. CDR3 bases: TGTGCCAGCAGCTTAGCCTCGACAGGATCTGGGGCCAACGTCCTGACTTTC. This codes for CASSLASTGSGANVLTF. The full variable domain, with the rest looked up from reference TRBV7-2 and TRBJ2-6, is GAGVSQSPSNKVTEKGKDVELRCDPISGHTALYWYRQSLGQGLEFLIYFQGNSAPDKSGLPSDRFSAERTGGSVSTLTIQRTQQEDSAVYLCASSLASTGSGANVLTFGAGSRLTVL.

Comments on this clone: The same CDR3 arises from other DNA sequences in this sample as well. The J gene is TRBJ1-2, the V gene TRBV28; the D gene is possibly TRBD1 (5 bases). The CDR3 is made up of 12 amino acids. The germline V gene encodes CDR1 MDHEN and CDR2 SYDVKM. V lost 2 bases and J 5 bases, leaving 6 bases between the germline ends. This CDR3 is CASSLGGYGYTF. The CDR3, as DNA: TGTGCCAGCAGTTTAGGGGGGTATGGCTACACCTTC.

This chain connects TRBV7-9 to TRBJ2-5; tentative D call: TRBD1 (6 bases). The DNA end lines up better with TRBJ2-7; the J call may be wrong. This CDR3 is 14 amino acids long. Germline-derived CDR1 and CDR2 are SEHNR and FQNEAQ (reference sequence). CDR3 amino acids: CASSYDRSSYEQYF. The CDR3 DNA is TGTGCCAGCAGCTACGACAGGAGCTCCTACGAGCAGTACTTC.

V and J are TRBV15 and TRBJ2-1, with 7 bases aligning to TRBD2. This CDR3 is 13 amino acids long. Germline values: CDR1 LNHNV, CDR2 YYDKDF (reference sequence). The V segment lost 9 bases and the J segment 7 bases; nucleotides outside the gene matches: 9. The CDR3 DNA reads as TGTGCCACAGAGCGGGAAGGTACAAATGAGCAGTTCTTC. Amino acid sequence: CATEREGTNEQFF.

Only a few counts were recorded for this clone. The CDR3 sequence is CAISALGLAGYEQYF. For the CDR3, the DNA is TGTGCCATCAGTGCCCTGGGACTAGCGGGATACGAGCAGTACTTC. The rearrangement uses TRBV10-3 and TRBJ2-7; 13 positions agree with TRBD2. Trimming at V came to 4 bases and at J to 4 bases, leaving 4 bases not matched to a gene. The CDR3 contains 15 residues. Per the germline V gene, CDR1 is ENHRY and CDR2 is SYGVKD.

J is TRBJ1-1 and V is TRBV7-9, with D possibly being TRBD1 (6 bases). CDR3 length: 15 residues. The ends were cut back, 5 bases at V and 1 base at J, with 14 bases in the middle. Germline CDR1 is SEHNR and CDR2 is FQNEAQ (reference sequence). The CDR3 spells CASSLLGGENTEAFF. The CDR3 DNA is TGTGCCAGCAGCCTCCTAGGGGGGGAGAACACTGAAGCTTTCTTT. The full variable domain, completed using reference TRBV7-9 and TRBJ1-1, is DTGVSQNPRHKITKRGQNVTFRCDPISEHNRLYWYRQTLGQGPEFLTYFQNEAQLEKSRLLSDRFSAERPKGSFSTLEIQRTEQGDSAMYLCASSLLGGENTEAFFGQGTRLTVV.

This sequence joins TRBV6-1 and TRBJ2-7; 7 positions match TRBD2. Germline values: CDR1 MNHNS, CDR2 SASEGT. This CDR3 comprises 18 residues. V trimming: 2 bases; J trimming: 5 bases; junction bases outside the gene matches: 18. This CDR3 reads CASSERVGGGRAGNEQYF. Written as DNA, the CDR3 is TGTGCCAGCAGTGAAAGAGTGGGGGGAGGGAGGGCGGGCAACGAGCAGTACTTC.

For the CDR3, the DNA is TGTGCCAGCAGCACACCGGGAGGGGGCAGTGACGAGCAGTACTTC. Protein: CASSTPGGGSDEQYF. The chain carries TRBV28 and TRBJ2-7; perhaps TRBD2 as D (8 bases). V dropped 6 bases and J dropped 5 bases, with 20 bases sitting between them. CDR1 and CDR2 (germline): MDHEN, SYDVKM. The CDR3 has 15 residues.

This clone showed up just once. The CDR3 nucleotides read TGTGCCACATCCGTGGGGCCTGGGGCCAACGTCCTGACTTTC. This translates into CATSVGPGANVLTF. V gene TRBV19 combines with J gene TRBJ2-6, with D possibly being TRBD1 (5 bases). Deletions cut 10 bases from V and 2 bases from J, with 12 bases between. In germline, CDR1 is LNHDA, CDR2 SQIVND (reference sequence). The CDR3 has 14 amino acids.

The chain has TRBV6-4 and TRBJ2-2; the D gene is possibly TRBD2 (6 bases). The CDR3 contains 14 residues. Germline CDR1 reads MRHNA; CDR2 reads SNTAGT. V lost 8 bases and J lost 5, with 15 bases in between. CDR3 DNA: TGTGCCAGCGGCTCCTGGGCGGGGACCGGGGAGCTGTTTTTT. This sequence encodes CASGSWAGTGELFF.

This rearrangement joins TRBV4-2 to TRBJ2-2; no firm D call. Germline V gene sequence: CDR1 LGHNA, CDR2 YNFKEQ. The CDR3 length is 14 residues. Trimming cost V 4 bases and J 1 base, with 7 bases left between them. The CDR3 nucleotides read TGTGCCAGCAGCCCGGGTCAGAACACCGGGGAGCTGTTTTTT. Translated: CASSPGQNTGELFF.

The gene calls are TRBV7-3 and TRBJ2-7, with D possibly matching TRBD2 (5 bases). The ends were cut back, 3 bases at V and 3 bases at J, with 9 bases in the middle. This CDR3 contains 13 residues. Germline assignment: CDR1 SGHTA and CDR2 FQGTGA. CDR3 in DNA: TGTGCCAGCAGCTTGGGCGGAGGCTACGAGCAGTACTTC. This encodes CASSLGGGYEQYF.

The rearrangement uses TRBV28 and TRBJ2-5; the match to TRBD2 covers 8 bases. From germline, CDR1 is MDHEN and CDR2 SYDVKM. V trimming: 6 bases; J trimming: 2 bases; junction bases outside the gene matches: 11. The CDR3 runs 16 residues. The CDR3 DNA reads TGTGCCAGCAGGCCCCGGACCGGGAGGGTACAAGAGACCCAGTACTTC. Translated, it gives CASRPRTGRVQETQYF.

In this sample, this clone turned up a few times. The chain is built from TRBV7-3 and TRBJ2-3; 9 positions match TRBD2. The germline CDR1 and CDR2 sequences are SGHTA and FQGTGA. V was clipped by 4 bases and J by 5 bases; unmatched bases: 10. This CDR3 is 16 amino acids long. CDR3 in amino acids: CASSSPTSGTVDTQYF. As DNA, the CDR3 is TGTGCCAGCAGCTCCCCGACTAGCGGAACTGTAGATACGCAGTATTTT.

The chain joins TRBV7-2 to TRBJ1-1; D is ambiguous. Trimming removed 5 bases at V and 0 bases at J, with 10 bases between. Germline values: CDR1 SGHTA, CDR2 FQGNSA. The CDR3 covers 14 residues. The CDR3 DNA sequence: TGTGCCAGCAGCACGACTAGCATGAACACTGAAGCTTTCTTT. This encodes CASSTTSMNTEAFF.

This clone was picked up one time. The gene calls are TRBV28 and TRBJ1-3; D is unclear. The germline CDR1 and CDR2 sequences are MDHEN and SYDVKM. The CDR3 sequence is 13 residues long. V was shortened by 6 bases and J by 2 bases, with 8 bases between the two germline ends. This CDR3 is CASRGPAGNTIYF. The CDR3 DNA reads TGTGCCAGCAGGGGCCCCGCTGGAAACACCATATATTTT.

This chain joins TRBV28 and TRBJ2-2; maybe TRBD1 (5 bases). Per the germline V gene, CDR1 is MDHEN and CDR2 is SYDVKM. CDR3 length: 14 residues. V was trimmed by 6 bases and J by 4 bases, leaving 12 bases between them. The CDR3, as DNA: TGTGCCAGCAGGTTAACCCAGGGCACCGGGGAGCTGTTTTTT. It yields the protein CASRLTQGTGELFF.